Listed below are T cell receptor beta chains from one sample, sequenced in a study of CD8 T cells in ankylosing spondylitis. MiXCR was run by TCRdb on the 5' RACE reads, yielding one entry per CDR3 protein. The sample lists around 130,000 distinct CDR3 sequences; under 20% were seen once. The sample was blood, either unsorted or a sorted T cell fraction (not recorded which). The receptors were gathered from a male donor with ankylosing spondylitis. The CDR3 runs from the conserved cysteine through the conserved F or W. The order of the fields is V gene, CDR3 protein.

V gene: TRBV14
CDR3 protein: CASSQAGGLLLYNEQFF

V gene: TRBV12-3/TRBV12-4
CDR3 protein: CASSLSPPGEESFF

V gene: TRBV20-1
CDR3 protein: CSASLGSNEQYF

V gene: TRBV7-3
CDR3 protein: CASSFSGDSVEQFF

V gene: TRBV12-3/TRBV12-4
CDR3 protein: CASSLARGSETQYF

V gene: TRBV2
CDR3 protein: CASSEKPNRAIYF

V gene: TRBV5-5
CDR3 protein: CASSLATASGELFF

V gene: TRBV14
CDR3 protein: CASSLEDADTQYF

V gene: TRBV27
CDR3 protein: CASSLSMGDETQYF

V gene: TRBV9
CDR3 protein: CASSGLQGVFF

V gene: TRBV7-9
CDR3 protein: CASSLAQGAGLEAFF

V gene: TRBV28
CDR3 protein: CASSRVRRSEAFF

V gene: TRBV20-1
CDR3 protein: CSARDRDRGLDQPQHF

V gene: TRBV27
CDR3 protein: CASSKRTASYEQYF

V gene: TRBV20-1
CDR3 protein: CSARTGIYEQYF

V gene: TRBV6-2/TRBV6-3
CDR3 protein: CASKKGDNGYQPQHF

V gene: TRBV20-1
CDR3 protein: CSARDWAAQDSYEQYF

V gene: TRBV28
CDR3 protein: CASSFRTSLSGELFF

V gene: TRBV7-9
CDR3 protein: CASSQAGVVFF

V gene: TRBV12-3/TRBV12-4
CDR3 protein: CASSPGVGTEAFF

V gene: TRBV7-7
CDR3 protein: CATRGMSNQPQHF

V gene: TRBV24-1
CDR3 protein: CATSSGAGYEQYF

V gene: TRBV28
CDR3 protein: CASTPTGTGANVLTF

V gene: TRBV11-2
CDR3 protein: CASSLEVSLGYGYTF

V gene: TRBV24-1
CDR3 protein: CATSGGRTGELFF

V gene: TRBV2
CDR3 protein: CASSDDAISYEQYF

V gene: TRBV3-1
CDR3 protein: CASSEPSGSYNEQFF

V gene: TRBV9
CDR3 protein: CASSALAGDEQFF

V gene: TRBV28
CDR3 protein: CASSFSHTVNTEAFF

V gene: TRBV12-3/TRBV12-4
CDR3 protein: CASSFRVGETQYF

V gene: TRBV7-9
CDR3 protein: CASSLGLVNEQFF